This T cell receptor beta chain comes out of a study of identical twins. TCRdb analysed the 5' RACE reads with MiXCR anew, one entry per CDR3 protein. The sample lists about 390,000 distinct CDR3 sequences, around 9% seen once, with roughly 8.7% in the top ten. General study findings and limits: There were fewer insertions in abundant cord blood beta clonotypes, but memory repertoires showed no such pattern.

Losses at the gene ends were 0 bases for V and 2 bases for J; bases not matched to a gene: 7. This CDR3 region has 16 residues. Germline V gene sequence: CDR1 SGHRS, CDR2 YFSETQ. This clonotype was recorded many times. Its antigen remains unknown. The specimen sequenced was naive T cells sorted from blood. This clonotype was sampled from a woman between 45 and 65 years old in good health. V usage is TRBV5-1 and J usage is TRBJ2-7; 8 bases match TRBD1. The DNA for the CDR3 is TGCGCCAGCAGCTTGGCTCCGACAGGGGTCCCCTACGAGCAGTACTTC. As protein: CASSLAPTGVPYEQYF.